This T cell receptor beta chain stems from a study of blood T cell repertoires in COVID-19. Study-wide context: Researchers got acute and convalescent COVID-19 samples from the United States, Italy and Spain. T cells, B-cell-depleted T cells, or PBMCs supplied cDNA or gDNA.

Authors' analysis steps: It was from reference gene primer amplification that nucleated cell counts were estimated. Profiling relied on immunoSEQ multiplex PCR, and the TCRdb table lists in-frame clones only, not all of them. The V and J calls and the clone size are those of that table, but D and trimming were determined from the DNA. The sample consists of around 82,000 clones, around nine tenths of them appearing once. V lost 3 bases and J lost 4; bases outside the gene matches: 2. The germline V gene encodes CDR1 KGHDR and CDR2 SFDVKD. This CDR3 has 16 residues. This TCR was sampled from a man between 65 and 79 years old with active or convalescent COVID-19. The chain combines TRBV24-1 with TRBJ2-3; 14 nucleotides line up with TRBD2. The material sequenced was peripheral blood. The chain's CDR3 is CATSDPTSGGADTQYF. In nucleotides, the CDR3 is TGTGCCACCAGTGATCCGACTAGCGGGGGGGCAGATACGCAGTATTTT.